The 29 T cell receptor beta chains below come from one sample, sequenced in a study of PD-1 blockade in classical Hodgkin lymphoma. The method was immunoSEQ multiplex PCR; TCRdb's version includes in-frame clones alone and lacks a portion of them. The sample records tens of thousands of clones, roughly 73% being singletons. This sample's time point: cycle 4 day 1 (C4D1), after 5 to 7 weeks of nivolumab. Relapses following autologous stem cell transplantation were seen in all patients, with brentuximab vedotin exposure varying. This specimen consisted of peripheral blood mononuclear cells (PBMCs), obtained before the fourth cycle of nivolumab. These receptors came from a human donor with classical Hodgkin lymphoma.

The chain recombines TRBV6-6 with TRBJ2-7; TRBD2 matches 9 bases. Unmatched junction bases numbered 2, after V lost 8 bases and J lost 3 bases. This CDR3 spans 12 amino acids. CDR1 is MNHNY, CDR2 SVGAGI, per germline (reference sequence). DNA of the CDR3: TGTGCCAGCTGGCGGGGGGGCTACGAGCAGTACTTC. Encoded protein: CASWRGGYEQYF.

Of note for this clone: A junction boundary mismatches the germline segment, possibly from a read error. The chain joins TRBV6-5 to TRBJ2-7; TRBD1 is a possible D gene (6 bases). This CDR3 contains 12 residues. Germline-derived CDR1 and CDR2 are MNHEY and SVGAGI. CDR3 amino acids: CASSTAVSGADF. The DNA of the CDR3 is TGTGCCAGCAGTACCGCAGTTTCAGGGGCAGACTTC.

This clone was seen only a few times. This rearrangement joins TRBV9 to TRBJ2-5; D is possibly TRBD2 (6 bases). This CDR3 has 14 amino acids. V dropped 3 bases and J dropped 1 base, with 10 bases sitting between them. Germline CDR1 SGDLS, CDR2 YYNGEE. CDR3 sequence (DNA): TGTGCCAGCAGCGCGGGACTGGTCCAAGAGACCCAGTACTTC. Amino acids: CASSAGLVQETQYF.

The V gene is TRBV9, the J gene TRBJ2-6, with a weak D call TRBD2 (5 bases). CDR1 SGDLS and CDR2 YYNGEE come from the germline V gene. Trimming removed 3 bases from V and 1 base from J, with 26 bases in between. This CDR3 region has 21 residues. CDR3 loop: CASSAPPPTRDSLSGANVLTF. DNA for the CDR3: TGTGCCAGCAGCGCTCCTCCCCCGACGAGGGATTCGCTGTCTGGGGCCAACGTCCTGACTTTC.

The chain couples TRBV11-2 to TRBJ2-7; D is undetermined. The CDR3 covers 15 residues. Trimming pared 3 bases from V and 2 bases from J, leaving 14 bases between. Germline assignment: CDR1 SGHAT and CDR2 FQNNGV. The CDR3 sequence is CASSFGSHPPYEQYF. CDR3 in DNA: TGTGCCAGCAGCTTCGGTTCGCACCCCCCCTACGAGCAGTACTTC.

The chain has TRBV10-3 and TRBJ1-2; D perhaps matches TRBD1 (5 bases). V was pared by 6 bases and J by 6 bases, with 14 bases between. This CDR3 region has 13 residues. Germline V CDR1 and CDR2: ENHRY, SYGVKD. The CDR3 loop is CAISPREPDGYTF. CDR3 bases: TGTGCCATCAGCCCCAGGGAGCCGGATGGCTACACCTTC.

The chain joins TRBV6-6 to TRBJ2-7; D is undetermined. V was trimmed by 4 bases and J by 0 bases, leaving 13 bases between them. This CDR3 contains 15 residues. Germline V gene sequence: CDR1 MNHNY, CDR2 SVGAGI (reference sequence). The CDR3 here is CASSSTRLSSYEQYF. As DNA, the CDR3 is TGTGCCAGCAGTTCCACCCGGCTCAGCTCCTACGAGCAGTACTTC.

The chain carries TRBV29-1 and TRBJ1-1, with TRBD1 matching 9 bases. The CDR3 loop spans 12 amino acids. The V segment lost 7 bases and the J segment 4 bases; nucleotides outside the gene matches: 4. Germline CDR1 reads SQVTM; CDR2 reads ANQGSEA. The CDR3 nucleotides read TGCAGCGGGGCGACAGGGGGCACTGAAGCTTTCTTT. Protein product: CSGATGGTEAFF.

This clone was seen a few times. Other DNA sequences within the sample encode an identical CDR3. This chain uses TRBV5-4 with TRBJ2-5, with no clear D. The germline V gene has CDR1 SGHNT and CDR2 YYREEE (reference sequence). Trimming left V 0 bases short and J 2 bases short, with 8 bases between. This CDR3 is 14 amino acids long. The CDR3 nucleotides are TGTGCCAGCAGCTTGGCCTTGGCTCAAGAGACCCAGTACTTC. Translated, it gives CASSLALAQETQYF.

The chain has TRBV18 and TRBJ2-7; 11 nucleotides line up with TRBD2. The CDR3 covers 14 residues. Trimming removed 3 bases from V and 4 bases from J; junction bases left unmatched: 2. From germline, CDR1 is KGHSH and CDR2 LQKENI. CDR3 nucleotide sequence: TGTGCCAGCTCACCGACTAGCGGGAAATACGAGCAGTACTTC. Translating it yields CASSPTSGKYEQYF.

The chain's CDR3 is CASSKDSGSYEQYF. DNA of the CDR3: TGTGCCAGCTCAAAAGACAGCGGTTCCTACGAGCAGTACTTC. This rearrangement joins TRBV18 to TRBJ2-7; D may correspond to TRBD1 or TRBD2 (5 bases each). Trimming removed 5 bases at V and 1 base at J, with 12 bases between. This CDR3 region has 14 residues. Germline CDR1 KGHSH, CDR2 LQKENI.

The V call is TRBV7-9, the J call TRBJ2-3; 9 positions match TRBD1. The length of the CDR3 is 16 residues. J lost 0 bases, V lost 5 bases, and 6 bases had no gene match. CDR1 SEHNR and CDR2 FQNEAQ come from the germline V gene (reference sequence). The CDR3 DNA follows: TGTGCCAGCAGCCCCGTGGGGACAGGGAGCACAGATACGCAGTATTTT. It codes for CASSPVGTGSTDTQYF.

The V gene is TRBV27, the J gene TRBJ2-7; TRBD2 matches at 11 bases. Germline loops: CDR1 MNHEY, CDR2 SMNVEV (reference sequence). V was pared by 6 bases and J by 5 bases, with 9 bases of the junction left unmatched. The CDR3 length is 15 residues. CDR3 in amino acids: CASSPLAGGPDEQYF. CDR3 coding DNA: TGTGCCAGCAGCCCTTTAGCGGGAGGGCCCGACGAGCAGTACTTC.

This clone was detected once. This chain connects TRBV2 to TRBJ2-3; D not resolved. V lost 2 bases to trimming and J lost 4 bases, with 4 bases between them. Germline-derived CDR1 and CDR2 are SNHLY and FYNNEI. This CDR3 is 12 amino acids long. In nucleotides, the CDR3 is TGTGCCAGCAGTGAATTTGCAGATACGCAGTATTTT. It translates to CASSEFADTQYF.

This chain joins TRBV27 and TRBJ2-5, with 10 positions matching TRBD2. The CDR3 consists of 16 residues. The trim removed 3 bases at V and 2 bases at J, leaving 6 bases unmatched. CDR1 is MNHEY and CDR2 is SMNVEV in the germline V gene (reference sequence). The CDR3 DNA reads TGTGCCAGCAGTTTTGGAGCGGGAGGGTTTCAAGAGACCCAGTACTTC. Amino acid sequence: CASSFGAGGFQETQYF.

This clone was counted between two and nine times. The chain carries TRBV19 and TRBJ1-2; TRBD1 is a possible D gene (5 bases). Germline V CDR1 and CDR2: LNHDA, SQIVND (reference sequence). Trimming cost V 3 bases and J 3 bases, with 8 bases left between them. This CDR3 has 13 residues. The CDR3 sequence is CASSMGEHYGYTF. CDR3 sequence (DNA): TGTGCCAGTAGTATGGGGGAACACTATGGCTACACCTTC.

CDR3 loop: CASSTTTSGERETQYF. In nucleotides, the CDR3 is TGTGCCAGCAGCACCACCACGTCAGGGGAGAGGGAGACCCAGTACTTC. The chain has TRBV7-9 and TRBJ2-5; D may be TRBD1 (6 bases). There are 16 residues in the CDR3. Trimming left V 5 bases short and J 5 bases short, with 21 bases between. Germline V gene data show CDR1 as SEHNR and CDR2 as FQNEAQ (reference sequence).

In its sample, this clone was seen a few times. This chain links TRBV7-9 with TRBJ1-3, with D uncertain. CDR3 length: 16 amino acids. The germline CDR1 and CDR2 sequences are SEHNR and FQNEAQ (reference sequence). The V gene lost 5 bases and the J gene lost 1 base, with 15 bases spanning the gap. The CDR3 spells CASSPTGSRSGNTIYF. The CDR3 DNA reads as TGTGCCAGCAGCCCCACGGGGTCTCGGTCTGGAAACACCATATATTTT.

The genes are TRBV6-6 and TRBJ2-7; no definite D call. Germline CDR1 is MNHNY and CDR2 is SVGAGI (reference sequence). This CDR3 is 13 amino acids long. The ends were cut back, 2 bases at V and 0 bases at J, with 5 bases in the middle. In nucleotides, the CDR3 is TGTGCCAGCAGTTACAAGCACTCCTACGAGCAGTACTTC. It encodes CASSYKHSYEQYF.

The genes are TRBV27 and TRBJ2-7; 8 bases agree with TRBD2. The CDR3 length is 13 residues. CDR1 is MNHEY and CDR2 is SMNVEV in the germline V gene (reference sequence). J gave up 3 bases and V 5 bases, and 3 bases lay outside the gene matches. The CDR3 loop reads CASSGLAHYEQYF. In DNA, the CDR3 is TGTGCCAGCAGTGGACTAGCTCACTACGAGCAGTACTTC.

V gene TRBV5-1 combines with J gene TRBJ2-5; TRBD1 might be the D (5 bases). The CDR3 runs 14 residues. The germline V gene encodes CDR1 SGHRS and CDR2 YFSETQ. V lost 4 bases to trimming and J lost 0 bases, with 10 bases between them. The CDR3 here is CASSRRQYQETQYF. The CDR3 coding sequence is TGCGCCAGCAGCAGGAGACAGTACCAAGAGACCCAGTACTTC.

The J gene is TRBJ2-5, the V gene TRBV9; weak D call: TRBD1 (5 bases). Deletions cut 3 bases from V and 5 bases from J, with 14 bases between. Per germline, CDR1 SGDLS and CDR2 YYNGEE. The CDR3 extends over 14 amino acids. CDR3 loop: CASSAQGFWETQYF. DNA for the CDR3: TGTGCCAGCAGCGCTCAGGGTTTTTGGGAGACCCAGTACTTC. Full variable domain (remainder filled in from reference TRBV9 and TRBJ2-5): DSGVTQTPKHLITATGQRVTLRCSPRSGDLSVYWYQQSLDQGLQFLIQYYNGEERAKGNILERFSAQQFPDLHSELNLSSLELGDSALYFCASSAQGFWETQYFGPGTRLLVL.

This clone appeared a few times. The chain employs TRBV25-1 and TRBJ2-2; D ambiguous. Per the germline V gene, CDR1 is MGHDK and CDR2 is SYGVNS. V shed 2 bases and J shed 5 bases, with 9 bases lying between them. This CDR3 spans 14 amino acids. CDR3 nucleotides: TGTGCCAGCAGTGAACAGGTTGGGACCGGGGAGCTGTTTTTT. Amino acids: CASSEQVGTGELFF.

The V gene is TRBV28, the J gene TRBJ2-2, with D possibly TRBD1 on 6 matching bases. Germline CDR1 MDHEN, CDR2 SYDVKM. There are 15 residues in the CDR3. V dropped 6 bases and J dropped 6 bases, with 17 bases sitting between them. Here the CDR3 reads CASSSPGVDAGELFF. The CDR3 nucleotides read TGTGCCAGCAGCTCCCCAGGGGTTGACGCCGGGGAGCTGTTTTTT.

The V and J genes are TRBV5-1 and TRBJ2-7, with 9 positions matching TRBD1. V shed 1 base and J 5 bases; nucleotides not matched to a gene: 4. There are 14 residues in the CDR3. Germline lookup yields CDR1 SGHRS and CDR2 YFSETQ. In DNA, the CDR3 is TGCGCCAGCAGCTTGTCGGGACAGGGCCACGAGCAGTACTTC. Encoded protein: CASSLSGQGHEQYF.

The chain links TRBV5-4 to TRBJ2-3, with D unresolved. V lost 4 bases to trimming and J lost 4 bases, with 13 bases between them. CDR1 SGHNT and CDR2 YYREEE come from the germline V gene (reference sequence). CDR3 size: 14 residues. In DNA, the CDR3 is TGTGCCAGCAGCGCCCGGTCTGGGCCAGATACGCAGTATTTT. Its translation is CASSARSGPDTQYF.

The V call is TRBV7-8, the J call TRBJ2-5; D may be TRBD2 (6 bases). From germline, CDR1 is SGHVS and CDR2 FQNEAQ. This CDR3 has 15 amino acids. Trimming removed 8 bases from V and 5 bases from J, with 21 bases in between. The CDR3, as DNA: TGTGCCAGCTCCGGAGCGGGTTGGGCTGGGGAGACCCAGTACTTC. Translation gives CASSGAGWAGETQYF.

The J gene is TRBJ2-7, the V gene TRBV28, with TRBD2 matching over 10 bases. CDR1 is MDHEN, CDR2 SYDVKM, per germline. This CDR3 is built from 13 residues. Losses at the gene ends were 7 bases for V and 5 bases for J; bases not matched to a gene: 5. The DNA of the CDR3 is TGTGCCAGCATGGTAGCGGGAGGTAACGAGCAGTACTTC. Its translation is CASMVAGGNEQYF.

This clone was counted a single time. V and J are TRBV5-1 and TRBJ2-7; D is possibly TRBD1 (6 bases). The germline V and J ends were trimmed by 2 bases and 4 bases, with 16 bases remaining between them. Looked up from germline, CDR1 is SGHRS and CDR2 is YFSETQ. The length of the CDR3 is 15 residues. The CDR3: CASSLNGQTLYEQYF. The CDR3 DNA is TGCGCCAGCAGCTTAAATGGACAGACCCTTTACGAGCAGTACTTC. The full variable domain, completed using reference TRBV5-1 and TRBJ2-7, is KAGVTQTPRYLIKTRGQQVTLSCSPISGHRSVSWYQQTPGQGLQFLFEYFSETQRNKGNFPGRFSGRQFSNSRSEMNVSTLELGDSALYLCASSLNGQTLYEQYFGPGTRLTVT.